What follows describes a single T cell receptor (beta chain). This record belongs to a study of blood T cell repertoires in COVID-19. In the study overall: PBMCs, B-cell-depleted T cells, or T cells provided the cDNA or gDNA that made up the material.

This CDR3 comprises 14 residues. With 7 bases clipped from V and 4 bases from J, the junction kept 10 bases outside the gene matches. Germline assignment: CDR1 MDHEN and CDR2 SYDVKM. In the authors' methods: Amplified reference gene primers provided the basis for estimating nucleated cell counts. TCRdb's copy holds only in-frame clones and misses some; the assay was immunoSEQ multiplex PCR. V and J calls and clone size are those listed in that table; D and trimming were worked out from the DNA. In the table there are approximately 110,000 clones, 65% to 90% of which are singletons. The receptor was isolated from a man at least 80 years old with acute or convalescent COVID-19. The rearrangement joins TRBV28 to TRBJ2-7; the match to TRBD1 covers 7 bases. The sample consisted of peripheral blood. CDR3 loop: CASTTGELVYEQYF. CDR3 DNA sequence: TGTGCCAGCACCACAGGGGAGTTGGTTTACGAGCAGTACTTC.